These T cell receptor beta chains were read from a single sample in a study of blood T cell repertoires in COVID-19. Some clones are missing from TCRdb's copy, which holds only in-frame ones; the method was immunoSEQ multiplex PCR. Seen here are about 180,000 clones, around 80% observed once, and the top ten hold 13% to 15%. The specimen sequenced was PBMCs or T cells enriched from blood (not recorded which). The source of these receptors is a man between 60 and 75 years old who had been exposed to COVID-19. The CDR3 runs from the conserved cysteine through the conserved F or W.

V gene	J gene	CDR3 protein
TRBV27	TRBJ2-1	CASSLGGGEQFF
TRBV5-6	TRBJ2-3	CASSSRGDTQYF
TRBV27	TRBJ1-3	CASSLVPGSSGNTIYF
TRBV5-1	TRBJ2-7	CASSLGGRGVDEQYF
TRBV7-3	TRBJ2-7	CASSPGGTSYEQYF
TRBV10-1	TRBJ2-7	CASSESGQGSYEQYF
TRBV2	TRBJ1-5	CASSDAGYSNQPQHF
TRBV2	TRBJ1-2	CASSPGQGAYGYTF
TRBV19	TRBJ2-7	CASSQGQYEQYF
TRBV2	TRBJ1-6	CASTVGGILRRAPLHF
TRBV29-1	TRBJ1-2	CSVTDRSATSYGYTF
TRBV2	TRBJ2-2	CASSEYEGGSAGELFF
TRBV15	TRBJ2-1	CATSARTGGLGNEQFF
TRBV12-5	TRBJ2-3	CASGLGTGAADTQYF
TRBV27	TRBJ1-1	CASSLNRVGTEAFF
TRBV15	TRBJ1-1	CATSRDRGFEAFF
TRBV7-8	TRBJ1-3	CASSLVDSSGGNTIYF
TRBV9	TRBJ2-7	CASSVAESEQYF
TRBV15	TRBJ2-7	CATSRLGQEFTASSYEQYF
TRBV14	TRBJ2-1	CASKEAGAYNEQFF
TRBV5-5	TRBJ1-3	CASSHSGTGAGNTIYF
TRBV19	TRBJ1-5	CASSIGPLQPQHF
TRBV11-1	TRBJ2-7	CASSLYSGSSYEQYF